This passage covers 16 T cell receptor beta chains from one sample sequenced in a study of T-cell reconstitution after alpha-beta-depleted transplantation in children. Unique molecular identifiers were used in preparing the TCRbeta library. Each CDR3 protein gets one entry after TCRdb re-called the PCR reads with MiXCR. The table records hundreds of thousands of distinct CDR3 sequences, roughly a tenth of them present only once. Source: PBMCs from the stem cell graft donor, taken from the stem cell graft. Receptors were obtained from a human donor who donated a stem cell graft to a child with acute myeloid leukemia.

In DNA form, the CDR3 reads TGCAGTGCTAGAGACAGGTCCCAGGGCACTGAAGCTTTCTTT. Protein product: CSARDRSQGTEAFF. The chain carries TRBV20-1 and TRBJ1-1, with TRBD1 as a possible D gene (5 bases). The CDR3 totals 14 residues. Trimming pared 0 bases from V and 4 bases from J, leaving 12 bases between. CDR1 is DFQATT and CDR2 is SNEGSKA in the germline V gene (reference sequence).

This clonotype was counted a few times. The chain joins TRBV4-2 to TRBJ2-7, with 9 nucleotides matching TRBD2. The J segment lost 9 bases and the V segment lost 0 bases, leaving 21 bases of the junction unmatched. Germline V gene data show CDR1 as LGHNA and CDR2 as YNFKEQ. CDR3 size: 19 residues. The CDR3 bases are TGTGCCAGCAGCCAAGATGGAGGGCAGTGGTCTAGCGGGACTTTGGGGCAGTACTTC. Amino acids: CASSQDGGQWSSGTLGQYF.

In its sample, this clonotype was seen a few times. V usage is TRBV20-1 and J usage is TRBJ2-5; no clear D gene. V dropped 4 bases and J dropped 5 bases, with 11 bases sitting between them. Germline CDR1 reads DFQATT; CDR2 reads SNEGSKA (reference sequence). The CDR3 spans 12 residues. This CDR3 is CSATAAWETQYF. Written as DNA, the CDR3 is TGCAGTGCTACCGCGGCGTGGGAGACCCAGTACTTC.

This clonotype was found a few times. CDR3: CASSSTGTGYGTGELFF. The CDR3 coding sequence is TGTGCCAGCAGTTCGACCGGGACAGGGTATGGCACCGGGGAGCTGTTTTTT. This chain joins TRBV2 and TRBJ2-2, with TRBD1 matching over 9 bases. The CDR3 runs to 17 residues. V trimming: 5 bases; J trimming: 4 bases; junction bases outside the gene matches: 11. Germline V lookup: CDR1 SNHLY, CDR2 FYNNEI. Full variable domain (rest looked up from reference TRBV2 and TRBJ2-2): EPEVTQTPSHQVTQMGQEVILRCVPISNHLYFYWYRQILGQKVEFLVSFYNNEISEKSEIFDDQFSVERPDGSNFTLKIRSTKLEDSAMYFCASSSTGTGYGTGELFFGEGSRLTVL.

The chain carries TRBV7-9 and TRBJ2-5, with D perhaps matching TRBD1 or TRBD2 (6 bases each). The CDR3 contains 15 residues. The V gene's germline CDR1 is SEHNR and CDR2 FQNEAQ (reference sequence). Trimming removed 5 bases from V and 5 bases from J, with 18 bases in between. CDR3 DNA sequence: TGTGCCAGCAGCCCGATCGGGGGCGTGGCGGAGACCCAGTACTTC. Amino acids: CASSPIGGVAETQYF.

The CDR3 spells CASNRAGGRWYEQFF. The CDR3 DNA reads TGTGCCAGCAATAGAGCGGGAGGCCGCTGGTATGAGCAGTTCTTC. The V gene is TRBV5-5, the J gene TRBJ2-1; 9 nucleotides match TRBD2. J lost 8 bases, V lost 6 bases, and 12 bases had no gene match. Germline-derived CDR1 and CDR2 are SGHKS and YYEKEE (reference sequence). The CDR3 totals 15 residues.

This chain uses TRBV7-8 with TRBJ2-7; no reliable D call. The CDR3 loop spans 16 amino acids. Trimming stripped 1 base from V and 3 bases from J, with 16 bases between. Germline assignment: CDR1 SGHVS and CDR2 FQNEAQ. DNA of the CDR3: TGTGCCAGCAGCTTAGAAAGCGCCAGCAAGGTCTACGAGCAGTACTTC. Its protein product is CASSLESASKVYEQYF.

Many counts were recorded for this clonotype. V is TRBV20-1 and J is TRBJ2-7, with D tentatively TRBD1 (6 bases). The V gene lost 0 bases and the J gene lost 5 bases, with 17 bases spanning the gap. The CDR3 spans 15 residues. Per germline, CDR1 DFQATT and CDR2 SNEGSKA (reference sequence). Here the CDR3 DNA reads TGCAGTGCTAGAGATAAGCGGCAGGGGCCCCACGAGCAGTACTTC. Translating it yields CSARDKRQGPHEQYF.

This clonotype was observed a handful of times. V and J are TRBV20-1 and TRBJ2-5, with 11 nucleotides matching TRBD2. The CDR3 has 14 residues. Germline trimming cut 6 bases from V and 0 bases from J; bases unmatched to any gene: 3. The V gene's germline CDR1 is DFQATT and CDR2 SNEGSKA (reference sequence). The CDR3 protein is CSARLAGYQETQYF. In DNA, the CDR3 is TGCAGTGCCCGACTAGCGGGGTACCAAGAGACCCAGTACTTC.

CDR3: CAISERNLAGRDEQFF. The CDR3 bases are TGTGCCATCAGTGAGAGGAATCTAGCGGGACGGGATGAGCAGTTCTTC. The rearrangement joins TRBV10-3 to TRBJ2-1; 9 nucleotides line up with TRBD2. V shed 2 bases and J 8 bases; nucleotides not matched to a gene: 10. There are 16 residues in the CDR3. Germline CDR1 is ENHRY and CDR2 is SYGVKD.

This clonotype was observed a few times. The genes are TRBV29-1 and TRBJ2-5; no clear D gene. V lost 4 bases and J 2 bases, leaving 8 bases between the germline ends. This CDR3 spans 12 amino acids. In germline, CDR1 is SQVTM, CDR2 ANQGSEA. The CDR3 here is CSVVTPQETQYF. In DNA form, the CDR3 reads TGCAGCGTTGTAACTCCTCAAGAGACCCAGTACTTC.

This clonotype was found many times. CDR3 bases: TGCAGTGCTGGCACTAGCGGGAGGATCTCATCCTACGAGCAGTACTTC. This translates into CSAGTSGRISSYEQYF. The chain links TRBV20-1 to TRBJ2-7; 12 bases agree with TRBD2. In germline, CDR1 is DFQATT, CDR2 SNEGSKA (reference sequence). The CDR3 has 16 residues. The V segment lost 5 bases and the J segment 1 base; nucleotides outside the gene matches: 9.

This clonotype was seen repeatedly, ten times or more. The rearrangement uses TRBV20-1 and TRBJ2-1; the match to TRBD2 covers 14 bases. With 1 base clipped from V and 2 bases from J, the junction kept 1 base outside the gene matches. Germline CDR1 reads DFQATT; CDR2 reads SNEGSKA (reference sequence). CDR3 length: 16 amino acids. CDR3 loop: CSARGGLAGAYNEQFF. CDR3 sequence (DNA): TGCAGTGCTAGAGGGGGACTAGCGGGAGCCTACAATGAGCAGTTCTTC.

This clonotype was found many times. The chain combines TRBV5-1 with TRBJ2-5; D uncertain. Germline V gene lookup returns CDR1 SGHRS and CDR2 YFSETQ. There are 13 residues in the CDR3. The V end was cut by 9 bases, the J end by 5 bases, with 17 bases between. The CDR3 region has the DNA TGCGCCACGAGCCCCCTTCTCATGGAGACCCAGTACTTC. Encoded protein: CATSPLLMETQYF.

The V call is TRBV9, the J call TRBJ1-4; D gene unclear. The CDR3 spans 17 residues. The germline V gene encodes CDR1 SGDLS and CDR2 YYNGEE. Trimming removed 0 bases at V and 2 bases at J, with 14 bases between. The chain's CDR3 is CASSVEGRRWTNEKLFF. Written as DNA, the CDR3 is TGTGCCAGCAGCGTAGAGGGCAGGCGTTGGACTAATGAAAAACTGTTTTTT.

This rearrangement joins TRBV20-1 to TRBJ2-4; D may be TRBD1 (7 bases). The V gene lost 2 bases and the J gene lost 9 bases, with 23 bases spanning the gap. Germline values: CDR1 DFQATT, CDR2 SNEGSKA (reference sequence). The CDR3 is 16 residues long. In nucleotides, the CDR3 is TGCAGTGCTAGAAATTCCGGGACCACCAGGGGGGCCATTCAGTACTTC. Protein: CSARNSGTTRGAIQYF.